The rows below give T cell receptor beta chains drawn from one sample of a study of quantifying T cell responses using KT2 cells. One entry per CDR3 protein results from TCRdb running MiXCR on the UMI-ligation and nested PCR reads. Among approximately 50,000 distinct CDR3 sequences, under 14% were seen once, and the ten largest hold under 11%. The source material was PBMCs spiked with cells of the T cell clone KT2. Source of these receptors: a human donor. Both conserved end residues are part of each CDR3. D genes are given only for firm matches. Only part of the rows carry a size: once, few, many, or a class if the clone is expanded.

NA	TRBJ2-3	TRBV14	NA	TGTGCCAGCAGCCAAGACGGAGGGAGCACTACAGATACGCAGTATTTT	CASSQDGGSTTDTQYF
NA	TRBJ1-1	TRBV25-1	NA	TGTGCCAGCAGTGAATATGGCCGGGAGAACACTGAAGCTTTCTTT	CASSEYGRENTEAFF
NA	TRBJ1-1	TRBV28	NA	TGTGCCAGCAGTTTAGGGACACTTCAAAAAGCTTTCTTT	CASSLGTLQKAFF
NA	TRBJ1-1	TRBV5-1	NA	TGCGCCAGCAGCTGGTCCGGGTCAGAGAACACTGAAGCTTTCTTT	CASSWSGSENTEAFF
NA	TRBJ1-6	TRBV20-1	few	TGCAGTGCTAGTGAGCGAGGCGGTTCACCCCTCCACTTT	CSASERGGSPLHF
NA	TRBJ1-2	TRBV5-1	NA	TGCGCCAGTGCCCCCGGGCCCTCGTCACCCGGCTACACCTTC	CASAPGPSSPGYTF
TRBD1	TRBJ2-7	TRBV2	many	TGTGCCAGCAATAAACAGGGGGAAGGCTACGAGCAGTACTTC	CASNKQGEGYEQYF
NA	TRBJ2-7	TRBV20-1	few	TGCAGTGCTAGAGAGCCGGAGGGCTCCTACGAGCAGTACTTC	CSAREPEGSYEQYF
NA	TRBJ1-1	TRBV18	few	TGTGCCAGCTCGAGCTCCGGGGCCTCCGGCCGAAACACTGAAGCTTTCTTT	CASSSSGASGRNTEAFF
NA	TRBJ2-3	TRBV6-2/TRBV6-3	many	TGTGCCAGCAGTTACTCGGACACAGATACGCAGTATTTT	CASSYSDTDTQYF
NA	TRBJ2-3	TRBV7-8	NA	TGTGCCAGCAGCTTAGCGGGGGTTCGCTTCGGGACGCAGTATTTT	CASSLAGVRFGTQYF
TRBD2	TRBJ2-1	TRBV28	NA	TGTGCCAGCAGCTCCTGGGCGGGAGAGCTGAGAGATGAGCAGTTCTTC	CASSSWAGELRDEQFF
NA	TRBJ1-5	TRBV21-1	NA	TGTGCCAGCAGCAAATTCGAGGGATCGGGTGATCAGCCCCAGCATTTT	CASSKFEGSGDQPQHF
TRBD1	TRBJ1-1	TRBV18	once	TGTGCCAGCTCACCTACAGGGGATGAGGTGGGGTCTGAAGCTTTCTTT	CASSPTGDEVGSEAFF
NA	TRBJ2-1	TRBV29-1	many	TGCAGCGGCCTAGCACCCTCCAATGAGCAGTTCTTC	CSGLAPSNEQFF
NA	TRBJ1-5	TRBV4-1	NA	TGCGCCAGCAGCCCCTACGCAAACAGGGAAAGTCAGCCCCAGCATTTT	CASSPYANRESQPQHF
NA	TRBJ2-3	TRBV4-2	many	TGTGCCAGCAGCCACGCGGGAGATACGCAGTATTTT	CASSHAGDTQYF
NA	TRBJ1-1	TRBV6-1	NA	TGTGCCAGCAGTGAAGGTCTGGGAAACACTGAAGCTTTCTTT	CASSEGLGNTEAFF
NA	TRBJ2-7	TRBV7-2	NA	TGTGCCAGCAGCTTAAGGGCGAGTGGACGCTCGACCCCCTACGAGCAGTACTTC	CASSLRASGRSTPYEQYF
NA	TRBJ2-3	TRBV20-1	medium-sized	TGCAGTGCTAGACATATGGCGGGGAGCACAGATACGCAGTATTTT	CSARHMAGSTDTQYF
TRBD2	TRBJ2-1	TRBV10-3	NA	TGTGCCATCTCATCTTCGACTAGCGGGAGTTCGGATGAGCAGTTCTTC	CAISSSTSGSSDEQFF
NA	TRBJ2-5	TRBV29-1	NA	TGCAGCGTTGTCTTCGAGGGGCCGGGAGAGACCCAGTACTTC	CSVVFEGPGETQYF
TRBD2	TRBJ2-5	TRBV12-3/TRBV12-4	many	TGTGCCAGCACCTCACGGTGGCTAGCGGGGGACTTCGTCGAGACCCAGTACTTC	CASTSRWLAGDFVETQYF
NA	TRBJ2-5	TRBV4-1	many	TGCGCCAGCAGCCAAGAGGCTACAGCGTACCAAGAGACCCAGTACTTC	CASSQEATAYQETQYF
NA	TRBJ1-2	TRBV2	NA	TGTGCCAGCAGTGTTAGTCAGGAGGGTTTAGAAGGCTACACCTTC	CASSVSQEGLEGYTF
TRBD2	TRBJ2-3	TRBV7-8	NA	TGTGCCAGCAGCCTTGGAATTTGGCTAGCGGGAGGTGATACGCAGTATTTT	CASSLGIWLAGGDTQYF
TRBD1	TRBJ2-7	TRBV3-1	few	TGTGCCAGCAGCCAGAGGGTGACAGGGCGAAGAACCCATTACGAGCAGTACTTC	CASSQRVTGRRTHYEQYF
TRBD1	TRBJ2-3	TRBV27	NA	TGTGCCAGCAGTTCCGGGACAGGGACAGATACGCAGTATTTT	CASSSGTGTDTQYF
TRBD2	TRBJ2-3	TRBV5-4	NA	TGTGCCAGCAGTCCCACTAGCGGGGTGCTTTATCCGCAGTATTTT	CASSPTSGVLYPQYF
TRBD1	TRBJ2-2	TRBV6-5	many	TGTGCCAGCATTAAACAGGGGCCCACCGGGGAGCTGTTTTTT	CASIKQGPTGELFF
NA	TRBJ2-7	TRBV4-1	NA	TGTGCCAGCAGCCCAGGGGGCGGGGGGGGCAGCGAGCAGTACTTC	CASSPGGGGGSEQYF
NA	TRBJ1-2	TRBV24-1	NA	TGTGCCACCAGTGATTCATTCAGCTCCTATGGCTACACCTTC	CATSDSFSSYGYTF
NA	TRBJ2-2	TRBV4-1	NA	TGCGCCAGCAGCCCTAGGGGGACGAACACCGGGGAGCTGTTTTTT	CASSPRGTNTGELFF
NA	TRBJ2-3	TRBV5-1	few	TGCGCCAGCACATTGGGGGGTTATACAGATACGCAGTATTTT	CASTLGGYTDTQYF
TRBD2	TRBJ2-7	TRBV20-1	many	TGCAGTGCTAGGGGTGCTAGCGGGAACTCCTACGAGCAGTACTTC	CSARGASGNSYEQYF
NA	TRBJ2-7	TRBV14	many	TGTGCCAGCAGCCAAGATTGGCCGAGAATTACTTCCTACGAGCAGTACTTC	CASSQDWPRITSYEQYF
TRBD1	TRBJ2-7	TRBV27	few	TGTGCCAGCAGTTTACTGTCCGACAGGGGTCCCGAGCAGTACTTC	CASSLLSDRGPEQYF
NA	TRBJ1-1	TRBV10-1	once	TGCGCCAGCAGTGAAGGGGAGAACACTGAAGCTTTCTTT	CASSEGENTEAFF
TRBD2	TRBJ2-7	TRBV2	NA	TGTGCCACCCTGGGAGGGGAGTCCTACGAGCAGTACTTC	CATLGGESYEQYF
NA	TRBJ2-4	TRBV5-5	few	TGTGCCAGCAGACTGACGCCAGACAAAAACATTCAGTACTTC	CASRLTPDKNIQYF